The 20 T cell receptor beta chains given below trace back to one sample, sequenced in a study of blood T cell repertoires in COVID-19. Sequencing used immunoSEQ multiplex PCR; TCRdb keeps in-frame clones, though not all of them. The sample has hundreds of thousands of clones, under 95% seen once. The sequenced material came from PBMCs or T cells enriched from blood (not recorded which). All receptors come from a man aged 60-69 years who had recovered from COVID-19.

V and J are TRBV2 and TRBJ1-5, with 8 bases that match TRBD1. Looked up from germline, CDR1 is SNHLY and CDR2 is FYNNEI. This CDR3 is 18 amino acids long. After removal of 4 bases from V and 5 bases from J, the junction contained 16 bases not matched to a gene. CDR3 sequence reads: CASSVGVWAGGSDQPQHF. As DNA, the CDR3 is TGTGCCAGCAGTGTGGGTGTGTGGGCAGGGGGCTCGGATCAGCCCCAGCATTTT.

The CDR3 region is CASSVGDREVETQYF. DNA for the CDR3: TGTGCCAGCAGCGTAGGGGACAGGGAGGTAGAGACCCAGTACTTC. The chain joins TRBV9 to TRBJ2-5; 9 bases line up with TRBD1. The CDR3 spans 15 residues. With V trimmed by 0 bases and J by 4 bases, 4 bases remained unmatched. Germline values: CDR1 SGDLS, CDR2 YYNGEE.

A few counts support this clone. The genes are TRBV5-1 and TRBJ2-1; possibly TRBD2 for D (6 bases). Germline CDR1 and CDR2: SGHRS and YFSETQ. There are 17 residues in the CDR3. With 7 bases removed from V and 0 bases from J, the gap between germline ends came to 20 bases. The CDR3: CASGAGGATSSYNEQFF. DNA for the CDR3: TGCGCCAGCGGGGCGGGCGGGGCGACGAGCTCCTACAATGAGCAGTTCTTC.

The chain employs TRBV18 and TRBJ1-2; the match to TRBD1 covers 8 bases. Germline CDR1 is KGHSH and CDR2 is LQKENI. The CDR3 is 15 residues long. With V trimmed by 5 bases and J by 5 bases, 10 bases remained unmatched. In DNA form, the CDR3 reads TGTGCCAGCTCAGATACCAGTCAGGGGGCGTATGGCTACACCTTC. Encoded protein: CASSDTSQGAYGYTF.

With regard to this clone: The junction differs from germline at one of its ends, possibly a read error. The V and J genes are TRBV19 and TRBJ2-2; 12 bases map to TRBD2. This CDR3 contains 18 residues. From germline, CDR1 is LNHDA and CDR2 SQIVND (reference sequence). CDR3 amino acids: CASSTLVGLAGWVGELFF. Written as DNA, the CDR3 is TGTGCCAGCAGTACCTTAGTCGGACTAGCGGGATGGGTCGGGGAGCTGTTTTTT.

CDR3 region: CASSWTGGRFYGYTF. The DNA of the CDR3 is TGCGCCAGCAGCTGGACAGGGGGCCGTTTCTATGGCTACACCTTC. V gene TRBV5-1 combines with J gene TRBJ1-2, with 11 positions matching TRBD1. The germline gives CDR1 SGHRS, CDR2 YFSETQ. Trimming cost V 3 bases and J 4 bases; bases outside gene matches: 5. This CDR3 comprises 15 residues.

The chain combines TRBV5-4 with TRBJ1-1; 7 bases map to TRBD1. Germline trimming cut 6 bases from V and 3 bases from J; bases unmatched to any gene: 5. Per the germline V gene, CDR1 is SGHNT and CDR2 is YYREEE (reference sequence). CDR3 length: 13 residues. This CDR3 is CASTLDRYTEAFF. CDR3 sequence (DNA): TGTGCCAGCACCCTGGACAGGTACACTGAAGCTTTCTTT.

This chain uses TRBV5-5 with TRBJ2-3, with a possible D match to TRBD1 (6 bases). Trimming took off 1 base at V and 4 bases at J, with 7 bases between the two ends. The CDR3 runs to 13 residues. The germline V gene encodes CDR1 SGHKS and CDR2 YYEKEE (reference sequence). The CDR3 here is CASSLSGADTQYF. The CDR3 DNA reads as TGTGCCAGCAGCTTGTCAGGGGCAGATACGCAGTATTTT.

The V gene is TRBV6-1, the J gene TRBJ1-2; TRBD1 matches 9 bases. The germline CDR1 and CDR2 sequences are MNHNS and SASEGT. This CDR3 comprises 13 residues. The trim removed 3 bases at V and 6 bases at J, leaving 2 bases unmatched. As DNA, the CDR3 is TGTGCCAGCAGTGAGACAGGGGGGGATGGCTACACCTTC. It specifies CASSETGGDGYTF.

This sequence joins TRBV5-6 and TRBJ1-1; D is ambiguous. CDR3 length: 15 residues. Germline V CDR1 and CDR2: SGHDT, YYEEEE. V dropped 1 base and J dropped 1 base, with 11 bases sitting between them. CDR3 region: CASSLMAVRNTEAFF. CDR3 coding DNA: TGTGCCAGCAGCTTGATGGCAGTAAGGAACACTGAAGCTTTCTTT.

The chain combines TRBV5-5 with TRBJ2-3; 11 bases are shared with TRBD2. V shed 0 bases and J 3 bases; nucleotides not matched to a gene: 12. This CDR3 is built from 19 residues. Germline assignment: CDR1 SGHKS and CDR2 YYEKEE (reference sequence). CDR3 loop: CASSLARGLAEGGTDTQYF. The DNA for the CDR3 is TGTGCCAGCAGCTTGGCTCGGGGACTAGCGGAAGGGGGGACAGATACGCAGTATTTT.

This clone was seen once. This chain joins TRBV24-1 and TRBJ2-1; D remains unclear. Trimming removed 6 bases from V and 2 bases from J, with 13 bases in between. The CDR3 runs 15 residues. CDR1 and CDR2 (germline): KGHDR, SFDVKD. CDR3 in DNA: TGTGCCACCAGTCCCTCAGACGGAGCCTACAATGAGCAGTTCTTC. Its protein is CATSPSDGAYNEQFF.

This sequence joins TRBV5-5 and TRBJ1-4, with TRBD1 matching 7 bases. V shed 2 bases and J 5 bases; nucleotides not matched to a gene: 3. The CDR3 consists of 14 residues. CDR1 and CDR2 (germline): SGHKS, YYEKEE (reference sequence). The CDR3 is CASSFSGGNEKLFF. Here the CDR3 DNA reads TGTGCCAGCAGCTTTTCAGGGGGAAATGAAAAACTGTTTTTT.

This clone has just one count. The CDR3 reads CASLGAGGQPLHF. The CDR3 DNA is TGTGCCTCCCTAGGGGCAGGGGGGCAACCCCTCCACTTT. The rearrangement uses TRBV10-3 and TRBJ1-6, with 7 bases identical to TRBD1. There are 13 residues in the CDR3. The ends lost 11 bases at V and 12 bases at J; junction bases unmatched: 13. Germline loops: CDR1 ENHRY, CDR2 SYGVKD.

The V and J genes are TRBV2 and TRBJ2-1, with 7 bases identical to TRBD2. Trimming at V came to 4 bases and at J to 7 bases, leaving 7 bases not matched to a gene. There are 14 residues in the CDR3. Germline CDR1 SNHLY, CDR2 FYNNEI. The CDR3: CASSAGEGWNEQFF. The CDR3 DNA is TGTGCCAGCAGTGCGGGGGAGGGCTGGAATGAGCAGTTCTTC.

This chain joins TRBV9 and TRBJ1-2; the D is unclear. Germline CDR1 and CDR2: SGDLS and YYNGEE. V lost 5 bases and J 5 bases, leaving 16 bases between the germline ends. This CDR3 is built from 14 residues. The CDR3 nucleotides read TGTGCCAGCAGAGCTAGCGACTTAGGGTATGGCTACACCTTC. Translated: CASRASDLGYGYTF.

The rearrangement joins TRBV5-5 to TRBJ2-2; tentatively, D is TRBD2 (6 bases). V was cut by 5 bases and J by 5 bases, with 16 bases left in between. The CDR3 loop spans 15 amino acids. Germline assignment: CDR1 SGHKS and CDR2 YYEKEE (reference sequence). For the CDR3, the DNA is TGTGCCAGCAGACCCGGGTACAGCGGGACCGGGGAGCTGTTTTTT. It specifies CASRPGYSGTGELFF.

The rearrangement joins TRBV5-1 to TRBJ2-1; 10 bases agree with TRBD1. The CDR3 is 15 residues long. Germline trimming cut 4 bases from V and 8 bases from J; bases unmatched to any gene: 9. Per the germline V gene, CDR1 is SGHRS and CDR2 is YFSETQ. CDR3 DNA: TGCGCCAGCAGCCCCCGGGACAGGGGTGGAGATGAGCAGTTCTTC. It translates to CASSPRDRGGDEQFF.

The chain combines TRBV28 with TRBJ2-1, with 9 bases aligning to TRBD2. V was pared by 5 bases and J by 5 bases, with 7 bases of the junction left unmatched. Germline V gives CDR1 MDHEN, CDR2 SYDVKM. The CDR3 contains 15 residues. The CDR3 DNA reads as TGTGCCAGCAGTCCACGGACTAGCGCCGACAATGAGCAGTTCTTC. It codes for CASSPRTSADNEQFF.

The gene calls are TRBV2 and TRBJ1-5; possible D gene TRBD1, 5 bases. The germline V and J ends were trimmed by 4 bases and 3 bases, with 7 bases remaining between them. Germline V gene data show CDR1 as SNHLY and CDR2 as FYNNEI. This CDR3 spans 13 amino acids. CDR3 in DNA: TGTGCCAGCAGTGGACAGCCCAATCAGCCCCAGCATTTT. Its translation is CASSGQPNQPQHF.